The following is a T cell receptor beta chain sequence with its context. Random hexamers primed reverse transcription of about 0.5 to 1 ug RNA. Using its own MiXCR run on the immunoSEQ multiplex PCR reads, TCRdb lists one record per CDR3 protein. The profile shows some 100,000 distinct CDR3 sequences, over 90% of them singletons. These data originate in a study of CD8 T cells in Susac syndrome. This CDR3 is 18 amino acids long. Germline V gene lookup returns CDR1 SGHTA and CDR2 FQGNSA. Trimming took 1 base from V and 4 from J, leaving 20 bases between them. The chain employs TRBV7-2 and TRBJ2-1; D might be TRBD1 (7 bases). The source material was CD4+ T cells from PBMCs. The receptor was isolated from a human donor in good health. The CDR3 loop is CASSLDFSRQGGYNEQFF. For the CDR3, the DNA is TGTGCCAGCAGCTTAGATTTCTCGAGACAGGGAGGTTACAATGAGCAGTTCTTC.